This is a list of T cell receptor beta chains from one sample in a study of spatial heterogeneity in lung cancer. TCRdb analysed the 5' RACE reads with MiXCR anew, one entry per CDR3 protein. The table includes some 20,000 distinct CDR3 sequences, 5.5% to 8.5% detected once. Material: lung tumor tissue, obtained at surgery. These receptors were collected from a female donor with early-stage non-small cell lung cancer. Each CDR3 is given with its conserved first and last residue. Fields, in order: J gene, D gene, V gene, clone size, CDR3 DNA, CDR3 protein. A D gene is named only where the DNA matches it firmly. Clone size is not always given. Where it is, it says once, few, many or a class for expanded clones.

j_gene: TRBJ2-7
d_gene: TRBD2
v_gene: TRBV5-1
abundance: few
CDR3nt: TGCGCCAGCAGCTTGGGAGCTAGCGGTTCTTATGAGCAGTACTTC
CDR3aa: CASSLGASGSYEQYF

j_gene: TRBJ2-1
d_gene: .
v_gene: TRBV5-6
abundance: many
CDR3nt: TGTGCCAGCAGCTTGGGGCGGAGAGTCTCCTACAATGAGCAGTTCTTC
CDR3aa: CASSLGRRVSYNEQFF

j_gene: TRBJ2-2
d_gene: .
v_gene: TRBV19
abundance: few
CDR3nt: TGTGCCAGTAACGAGGGGACTCACACCGGGGAGCTGTTTTTT
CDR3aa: CASNEGTHTGELFF

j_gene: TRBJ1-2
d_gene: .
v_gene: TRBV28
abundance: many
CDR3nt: TGTGCCAGCAGTGGCACAGGATCCGTTGGGGGCTACACCTTC
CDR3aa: CASSGTGSVGGYTF

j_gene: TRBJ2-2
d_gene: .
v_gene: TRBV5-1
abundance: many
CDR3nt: TGCGCCAGCAGCTTGTCGACAGCGAACACCGGGGAGCTGTTTTTT
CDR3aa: CASSLSTANTGELFF

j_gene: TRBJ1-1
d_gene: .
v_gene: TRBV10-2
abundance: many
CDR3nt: TGCGCCAGCAGTGACCGAAAAACCGGACAGTACACTGAAGCTTTCTTT
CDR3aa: CASSDRKTGQYTEAFF

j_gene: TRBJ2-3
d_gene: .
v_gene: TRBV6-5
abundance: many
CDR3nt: TGTGCCAGCAGTAGGATGGGGGCAGATACGCAGTATTTT
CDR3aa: CASSRMGADTQYF

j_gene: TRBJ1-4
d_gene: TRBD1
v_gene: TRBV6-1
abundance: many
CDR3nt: TGTGCCAGCAGTTATAACAGGGGGGTGGATGAAAAACTGTTTTTT
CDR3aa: CASSYNRGVDEKLFF

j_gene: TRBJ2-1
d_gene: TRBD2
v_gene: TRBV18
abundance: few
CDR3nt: TGTGCCAGCTCACCACCCAGCGGGGGGGCCTCTGAGCAGTTCTTC
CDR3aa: CASSPPSGGASEQFF

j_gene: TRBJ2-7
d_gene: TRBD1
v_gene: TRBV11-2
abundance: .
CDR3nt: TGTGCCAGCAGCTTAGGTCGGACAGGGGGCTACGAGCGGTACTTC
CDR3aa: CASSLGRTGGYERYF

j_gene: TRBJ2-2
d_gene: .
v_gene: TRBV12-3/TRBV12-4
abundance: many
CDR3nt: TGTGCCAGCAGTCATGCCAGCCGGAAGCCCGGGGAGCTGTTTTTT
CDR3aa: CASSHASRKPGELFF

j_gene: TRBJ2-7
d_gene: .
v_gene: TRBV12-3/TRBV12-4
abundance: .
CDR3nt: TGTGCCAGCAGGGGCACCGTGGCCCTCGAGCAGTACTTC
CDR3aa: CASRGTVALEQYF

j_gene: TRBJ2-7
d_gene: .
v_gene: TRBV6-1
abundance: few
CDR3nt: TGTGCCAGCAGGAGGGGACAAGGTTCGTCCGAGCAGTACTTC
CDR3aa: CASRRGQGSSEQYF

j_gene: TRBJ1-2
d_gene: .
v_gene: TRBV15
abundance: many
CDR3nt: TGTGCCACCAGCGGGAGGACAGCTGATTATGGCTACACCTTC
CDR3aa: CATSGRTADYGYTF

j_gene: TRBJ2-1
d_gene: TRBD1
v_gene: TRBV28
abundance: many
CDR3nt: TGTGCCAGCACCAAAGGGACAGGGGGCTTACGAGTTGACTACAATGAGCAGTTCTTC
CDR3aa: CASTKGTGGLRVDYNEQFF

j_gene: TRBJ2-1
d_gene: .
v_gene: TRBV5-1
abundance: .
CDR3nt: TGCGCCAGCAGCCCAGAAGACAGTTACAATGAGCAGTTCTTC
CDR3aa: CASSPEDSYNEQFF

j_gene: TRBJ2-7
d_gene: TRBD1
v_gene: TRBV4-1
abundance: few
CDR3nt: TGCGCCAGCTCCACCGGGACAGGTATTTACGAGCAGTACTTC
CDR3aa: CASSTGTGIYEQYF

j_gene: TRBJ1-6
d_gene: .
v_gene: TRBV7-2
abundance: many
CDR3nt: TGTGCCAGCAGCTTAGCTCCCGGACAGCCGGATTCACCCCTCCACTTT
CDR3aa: CASSLAPGQPDSPLHF

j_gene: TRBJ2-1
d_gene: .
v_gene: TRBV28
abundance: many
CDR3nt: TGTGCCAGCAGTTTAATTGGGGGGGCTGTTTACAATGAGCAGTTCTTC
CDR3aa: CASSLIGGAVYNEQFF

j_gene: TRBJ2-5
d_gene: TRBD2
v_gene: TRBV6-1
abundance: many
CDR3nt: TGTGCCTGCGGGGGGCAAATCGAGACCCAGTACTTC
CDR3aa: CACGGQIETQYF

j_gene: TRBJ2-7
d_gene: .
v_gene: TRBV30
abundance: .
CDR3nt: TGTGCCTGGAGTCCGGGGGCCCACGAGCAGTACTTC
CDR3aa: CAWSPGAHEQYF

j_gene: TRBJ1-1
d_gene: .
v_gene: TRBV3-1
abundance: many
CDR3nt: TGTGCCAGCAGCTTAAACCCGGGAGAGGACACTGAAGCTTTCTTT
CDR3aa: CASSLNPGEDTEAFF

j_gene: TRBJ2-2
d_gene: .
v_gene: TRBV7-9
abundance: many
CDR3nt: TGTGCCAGCAGCTTTCCGGGCGGGGAGCTGTTTTTT
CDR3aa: CASSFPGGELFF

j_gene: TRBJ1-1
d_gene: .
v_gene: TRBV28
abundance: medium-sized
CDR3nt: TGTGCCAGCAGTGACGGGACAAAGAACACTGAAGCTTTCTTT
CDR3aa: CASSDGTKNTEAFF

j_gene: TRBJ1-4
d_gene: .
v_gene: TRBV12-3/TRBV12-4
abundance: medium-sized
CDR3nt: TGTGCCAGCAGTTTCTTCAGGGGAAAACTGTTTTTT
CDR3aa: CASSFFRGKLFF

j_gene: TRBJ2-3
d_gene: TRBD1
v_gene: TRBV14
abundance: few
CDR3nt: TGTGCCAGCAGCCAAAGACGTTCCCGGGACAGGGCTTTTTCACACACAGATACGCAGTATTTT
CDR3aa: CASSQRRSRDRAFSHTDTQYF

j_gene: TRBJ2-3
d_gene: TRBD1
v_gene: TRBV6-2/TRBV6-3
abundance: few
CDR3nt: TGTGCCAGCAGTTACTCTATCGCGCGACAGGGATCAGATACGCAGTATTTT
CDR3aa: CASSYSIARQGSDTQYF

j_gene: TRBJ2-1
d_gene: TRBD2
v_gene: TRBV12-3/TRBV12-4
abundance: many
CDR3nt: TGTGCCAGCAGCCCGGGACTAGCGGGTTACAATGAGCAGTTCTTC
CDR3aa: CASSPGLAGYNEQFF

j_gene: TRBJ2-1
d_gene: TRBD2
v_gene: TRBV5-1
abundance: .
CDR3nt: TGCGCCAGCAGCCCGGGACTAGCGGAATACAATGATCAGTTCTTC
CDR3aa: CASSPGLAEYNDQFF

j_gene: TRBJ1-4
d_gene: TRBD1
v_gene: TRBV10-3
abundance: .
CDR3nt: TGTGCCATCAGGGACAGGGCCGAAAAACTGTTTTTT
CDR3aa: CAIRDRAEKLFF

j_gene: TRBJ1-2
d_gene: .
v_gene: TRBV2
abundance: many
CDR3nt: TGTGCCAGCAAGGGGGACCAGTCTCCTGGCGGCTACACCTTC
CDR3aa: CASKGDQSPGGYTF

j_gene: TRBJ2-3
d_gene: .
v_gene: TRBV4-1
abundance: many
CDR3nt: TGCGCCAGCAGCCCGCCTGGGACAGATACGCAGTATTTT
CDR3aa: CASSPPGTDTQYF

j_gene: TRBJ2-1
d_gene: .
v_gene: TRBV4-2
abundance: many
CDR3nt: TGTGCCAGCAGCCAAGATTGGGGCCGGGGGCCTTACAATGAGCAGTTCTTC
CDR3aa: CASSQDWGRGPYNEQFF

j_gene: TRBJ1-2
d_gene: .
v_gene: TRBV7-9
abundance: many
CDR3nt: TGTGCCAGCAGCTTAGACGGGCGGATCTATGGCTACACCTTC
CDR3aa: CASSLDGRIYGYTF

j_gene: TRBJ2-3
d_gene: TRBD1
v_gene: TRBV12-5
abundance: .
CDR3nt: TGTGCTAGTGCCCGGGACAGAAGCACAGATACGCAGTATTTT
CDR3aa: CASARDRSTDTQYF

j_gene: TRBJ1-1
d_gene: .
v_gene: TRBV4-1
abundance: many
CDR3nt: TGCGCCAGCAGCCGTCCGGGACGGCGGAACACTGAAGCTTTCTTT
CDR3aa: CASSRPGRRNTEAFF

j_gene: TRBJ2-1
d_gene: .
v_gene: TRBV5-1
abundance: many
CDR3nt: TGCGCCAGCAGCCCACAACCACAGGGCGAGCAGTTCTTC
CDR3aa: CASSPQPQGEQFF

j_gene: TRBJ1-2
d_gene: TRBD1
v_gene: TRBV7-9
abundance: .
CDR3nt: TGTGCCAGCAGCTCGACAGGGAAGATCTATGGCTACACCTTC
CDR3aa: CASSSTGKIYGYTF

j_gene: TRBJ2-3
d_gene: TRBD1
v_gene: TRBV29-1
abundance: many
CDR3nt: TGCAGCGTTGCTCGGGACAGGGGCACAGATACGCAGTATTTT
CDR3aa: CSVARDRGTDTQYF

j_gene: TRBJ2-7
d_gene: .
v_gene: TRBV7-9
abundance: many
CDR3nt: TGTGCCAGCAGCCTTGGAAGCGTAGCCTACGAGCAGTACTTC
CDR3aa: CASSLGSVAYEQYF

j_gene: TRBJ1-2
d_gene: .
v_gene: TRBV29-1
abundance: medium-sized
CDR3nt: TGCAGCGTGTTTATCGACGGCTACACCTTC
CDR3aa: CSVFIDGYTF

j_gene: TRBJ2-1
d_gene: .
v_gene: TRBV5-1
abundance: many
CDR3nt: TGCGCCAGCAGCTTGGCTCTAGCAGCGAATGAGCAGTTCTTC
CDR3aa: CASSLALAANEQFF

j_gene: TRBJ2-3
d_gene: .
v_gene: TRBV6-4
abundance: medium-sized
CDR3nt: TGTGCCAGCAGTGTTTATGGTTCGCAAGGAGATACGCAGTATTTT
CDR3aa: CASSVYGSQGDTQYF

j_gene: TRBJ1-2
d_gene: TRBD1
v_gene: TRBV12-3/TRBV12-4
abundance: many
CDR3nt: TGTGCCAGCATCCCCCGCAGGGGGCATGGCTACACCTTC
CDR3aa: CASIPRRGHGYTF

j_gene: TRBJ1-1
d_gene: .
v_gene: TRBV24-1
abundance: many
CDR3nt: TGTGCCACCAGTGCTCTGACCCACCGGTTGGGTGGTGAAGCTTTCTTT
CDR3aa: CATSALTHRLGGEAFF

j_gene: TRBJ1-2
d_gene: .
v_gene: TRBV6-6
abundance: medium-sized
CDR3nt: TGTGCCAGCACCTCACCCGGACAGTATGGCTACACCTTC
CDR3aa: CASTSPGQYGYTF

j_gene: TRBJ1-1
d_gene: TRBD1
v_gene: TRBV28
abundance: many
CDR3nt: TGTGCCAGCAGTTTAGGAACTAGGGGGCTCACTGAAGCTTTCTTT
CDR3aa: CASSLGTRGLTEAFF

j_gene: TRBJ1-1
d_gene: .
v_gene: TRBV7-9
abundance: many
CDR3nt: TGTGCCAGCAGTTCCGAGTTAATGAACACTGAAGCTTTCTTT
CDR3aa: CASSSELMNTEAFF

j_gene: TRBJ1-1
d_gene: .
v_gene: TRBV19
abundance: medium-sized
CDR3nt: TGTGCCACCAAAGGGCGGGTTATGCGGACTGAAGCTTTCTTT
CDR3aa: CATKGRVMRTEAFF

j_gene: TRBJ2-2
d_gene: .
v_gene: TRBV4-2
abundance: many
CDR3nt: TGTGCCAGCAGCCAAGAACTCGGGGAGCTGTTTTTT
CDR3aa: CASSQELGELFF

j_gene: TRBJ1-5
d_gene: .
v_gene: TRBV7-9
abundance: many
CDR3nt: TGTGCCAGCAGCTTAGGTGGGCAGGGTAATCAGCCCCAGCATTTT
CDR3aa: CASSLGGQGNQPQHF

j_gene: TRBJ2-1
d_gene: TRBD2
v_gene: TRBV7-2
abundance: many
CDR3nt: TGTGCCAGCAGCCCTAGCGGGGGTCCCTACAATGAGCAGTTCTTC
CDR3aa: CASSPSGGPYNEQFF

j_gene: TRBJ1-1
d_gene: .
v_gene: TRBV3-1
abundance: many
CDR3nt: TGTGCCAGCAGCCATCAAAGGGCGGGGACTGAAGCTTTCTTT
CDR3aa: CASSHQRAGTEAFF